The clone carrying this TCR beta chain was seen only once. No antigen is known for it. These data are taken from a study of memory CD4+ T cells and cytomegalovirus serostatus. General study points: CMV serostatus prediction reached median AUC 0.95, or 0.91 with US-trained model. Of 150 to 200 reported CMV TCRbeta sequences, some 70 were found in memory CD4+ repertoires.

This CDR3 comprises 15 residues. Per germline, CDR1 SGHRS and CDR2 YFSETQ. V shed 0 bases and J 6 bases; nucleotides not matched to a gene: 5. Single viable CD3+CD4+CD8-CD45RO+ cells were sorted as the memory CD4+ T cells. Profiling relied on immunoSEQ multiplex PCR, and the TCRdb table lists in-frame clones only, not all of them. The table records some 52,000 clones, 78% of them present only once. The source of this sequence is an adult in good health and CMV-seronegative. Specimen: memory CD4+ T cells from blood. The chain links TRBV5-1 to TRBJ1-1, with 10 bases that match TRBD1. CDR3 residues: CASSLVGTGAAEAFF. For the CDR3, the DNA is TGCGCCAGCAGCTTGGTCGGGACAGGGGCCGCTGAAGCTTTCTTT.